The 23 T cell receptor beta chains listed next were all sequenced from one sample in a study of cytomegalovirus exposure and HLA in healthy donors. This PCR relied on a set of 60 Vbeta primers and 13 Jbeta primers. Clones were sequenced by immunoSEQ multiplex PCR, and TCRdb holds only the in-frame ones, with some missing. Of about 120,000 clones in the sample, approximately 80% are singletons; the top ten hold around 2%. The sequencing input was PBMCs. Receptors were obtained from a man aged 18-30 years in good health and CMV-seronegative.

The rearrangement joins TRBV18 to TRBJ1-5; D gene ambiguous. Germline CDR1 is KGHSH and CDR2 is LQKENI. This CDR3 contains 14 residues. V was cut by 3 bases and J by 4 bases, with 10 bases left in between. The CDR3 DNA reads TGTGCCAGCTCACCCCGCACGGGGAATCAGCCCCAGCATTTT. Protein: CASSPRTGNQPQHF. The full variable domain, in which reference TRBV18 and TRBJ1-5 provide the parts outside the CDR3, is NAGVMQNPRHLVRRRGQEARLRCSPMKGHSHVYWYRQLPEEGLKFMVYLQKENIIDESGMPKERFSAEFPKEGPSILRIQQVVRGDSAAYFCASSPRTGNQPQHFGDGTRLSIL.

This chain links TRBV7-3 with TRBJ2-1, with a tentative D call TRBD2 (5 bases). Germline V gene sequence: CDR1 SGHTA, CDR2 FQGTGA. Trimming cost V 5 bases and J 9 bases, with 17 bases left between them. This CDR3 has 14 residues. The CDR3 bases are TGTGCCAGCAGCCCCCAATCGGGGAGTAGTGAGCAGTTCTTC. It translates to CASSPQSGSSEQFF.

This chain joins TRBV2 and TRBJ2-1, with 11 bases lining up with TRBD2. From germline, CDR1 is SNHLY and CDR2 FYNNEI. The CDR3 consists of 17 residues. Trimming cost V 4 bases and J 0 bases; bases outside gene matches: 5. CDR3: CASSAFTSGSSYNEQFF. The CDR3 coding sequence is TGTGCCAGCAGTGCGTTCACTAGCGGGAGCTCCTACAATGAGCAGTTCTTC.

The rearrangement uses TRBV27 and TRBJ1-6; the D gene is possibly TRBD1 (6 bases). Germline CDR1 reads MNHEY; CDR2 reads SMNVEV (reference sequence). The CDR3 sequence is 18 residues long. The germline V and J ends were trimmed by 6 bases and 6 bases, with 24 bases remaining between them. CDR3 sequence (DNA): TGTGCCAGCAGGCAGGGACAAGAGGTTGGGGTATTTAATTCACCCCTCCACTTT. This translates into CASRQGQEVGVFNSPLHF.

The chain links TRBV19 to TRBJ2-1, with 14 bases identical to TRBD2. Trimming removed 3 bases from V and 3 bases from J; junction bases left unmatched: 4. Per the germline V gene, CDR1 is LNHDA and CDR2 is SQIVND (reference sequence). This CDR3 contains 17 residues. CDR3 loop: CASSMTSGGADYNEQFF. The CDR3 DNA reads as TGTGCCAGTAGTATGACTAGCGGGGGGGCAGACTACAATGAGCAGTTCTTC.

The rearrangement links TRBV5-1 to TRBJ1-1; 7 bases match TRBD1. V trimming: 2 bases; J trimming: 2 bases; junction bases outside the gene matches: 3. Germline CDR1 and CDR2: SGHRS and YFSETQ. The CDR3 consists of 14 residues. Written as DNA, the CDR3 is TGCGCCAGCAGCTTCAGGGGGTCCAACACTGAAGCTTTCTTT. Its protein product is CASSFRGSNTEAFF.

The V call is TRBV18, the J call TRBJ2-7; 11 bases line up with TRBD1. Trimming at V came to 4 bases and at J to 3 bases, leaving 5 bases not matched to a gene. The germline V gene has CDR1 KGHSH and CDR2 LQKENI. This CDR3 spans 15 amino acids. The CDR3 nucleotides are TGTGCCAGCTCACTGACCGGGACAGGGGGCTACGAGCAGTACTTC. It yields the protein CASSLTGTGGYEQYF.

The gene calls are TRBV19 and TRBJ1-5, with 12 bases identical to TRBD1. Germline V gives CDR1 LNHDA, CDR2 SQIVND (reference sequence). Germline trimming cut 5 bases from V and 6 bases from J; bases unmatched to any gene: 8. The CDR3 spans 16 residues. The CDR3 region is CASSSWGQGAIQPQHF. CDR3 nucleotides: TGTGCCAGTAGTTCTTGGGGACAGGGGGCTATTCAGCCCCAGCATTTT.

The CDR3 DNA reads as TGCGCCAGCAGTCCGAGGAACGACAGGGTGGCTGAAAAACTGTTTTTT. Protein product: CASSPRNDRVAEKLFF. J is TRBJ1-4 and V is TRBV4-1; 7 positions agree with TRBD1. J was trimmed by 7 bases and V by 6 bases; bases with no gene match: 14. The germline V gene has CDR1 MGHRA and CDR2 YSYEKL. This CDR3 has 16 residues.

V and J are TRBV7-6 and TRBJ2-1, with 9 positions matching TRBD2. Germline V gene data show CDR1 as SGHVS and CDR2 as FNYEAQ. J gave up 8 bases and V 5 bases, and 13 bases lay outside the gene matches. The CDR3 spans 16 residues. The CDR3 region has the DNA TGTGCCAGCAGCGTATCTAGCGGGGCCCCGGAGTATGAGCAGTTCTTC. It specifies CASSVSSGAPEYEQFF.

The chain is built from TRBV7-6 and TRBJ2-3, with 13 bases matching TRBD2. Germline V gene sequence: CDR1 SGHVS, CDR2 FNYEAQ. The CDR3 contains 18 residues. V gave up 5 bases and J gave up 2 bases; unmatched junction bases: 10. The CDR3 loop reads CASSPGLAGAISTDTQYF. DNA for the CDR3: TGTGCCAGCAGCCCAGGACTAGCGGGGGCTATATCCACAGATACGCAGTATTTT.

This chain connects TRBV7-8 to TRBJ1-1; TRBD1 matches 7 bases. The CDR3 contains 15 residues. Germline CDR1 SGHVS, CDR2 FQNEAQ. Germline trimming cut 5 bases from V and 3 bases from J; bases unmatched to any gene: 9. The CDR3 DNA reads TGTGCCAGCAGCACGCGGGACAGTCTTCACACTGAAGCTTTCTTT. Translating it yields CASSTRDSLHTEAFF.

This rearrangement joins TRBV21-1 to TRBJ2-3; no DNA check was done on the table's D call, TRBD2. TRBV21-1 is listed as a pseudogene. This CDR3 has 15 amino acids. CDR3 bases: TGTGCCAGCAGCAAGCCGGGTATCAGCACAGATACGCAGTATTTT. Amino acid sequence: CASSKPGISTDTQYF.

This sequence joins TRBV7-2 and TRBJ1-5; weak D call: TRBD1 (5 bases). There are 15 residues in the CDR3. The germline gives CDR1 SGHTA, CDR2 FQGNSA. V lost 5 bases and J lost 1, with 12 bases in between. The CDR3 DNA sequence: TGTGCCAGCAGCGCGGGGACGGTAAGCAATCAGCCCCAGCATTTT. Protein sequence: CASSAGTVSNQPQHF. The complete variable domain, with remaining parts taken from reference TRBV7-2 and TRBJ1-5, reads GAGVSQSPSNKVTEKGKDVELRCDPISGHTALYWYRQSLGQGLEFLIYFQGNSAPDKSGLPSDRFSAERTGGSVSTLTIQRTQQEDSAVYLCASSAGTVSNQPQHFGDGTRLSIL.

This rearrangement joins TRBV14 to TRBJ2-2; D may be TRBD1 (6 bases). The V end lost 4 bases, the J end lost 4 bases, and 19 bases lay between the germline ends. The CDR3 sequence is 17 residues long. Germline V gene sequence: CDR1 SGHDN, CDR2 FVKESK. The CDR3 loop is CASSPLEGDTATGELFF. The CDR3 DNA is TGTGCCAGCAGCCCCTTAGAGGGGGACACCGCCACCGGGGAGCTGTTTTTT. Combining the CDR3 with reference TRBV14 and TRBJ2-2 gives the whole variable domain EAGVTQFPSHSVIEKGQTVTLRCDPISGHDNLYWYRRVMGKEIKFLLHFVKESKQDESGMPNNRFLAERTGGTYSTLKVQPAELEDSGVYFCASSPLEGDTATGELFFGEGSRLTVL.

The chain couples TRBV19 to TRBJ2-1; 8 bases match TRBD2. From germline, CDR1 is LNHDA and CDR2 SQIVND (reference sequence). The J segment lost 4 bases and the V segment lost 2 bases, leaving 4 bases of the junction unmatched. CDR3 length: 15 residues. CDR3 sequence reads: CASSIQRGYYNEQFF. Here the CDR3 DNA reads TGTGCCAGTAGTATACAGCGGGGGTATTACAATGAGCAGTTCTTC.

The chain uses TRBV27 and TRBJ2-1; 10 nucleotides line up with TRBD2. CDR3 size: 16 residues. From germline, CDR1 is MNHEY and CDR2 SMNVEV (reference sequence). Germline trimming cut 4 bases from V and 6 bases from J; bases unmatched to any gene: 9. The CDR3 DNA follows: TGTGCCAGCAGTTCGCTGAGCGGGGGGGCGCTCAATGAGCAGTTCTTC. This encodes CASSSLSGGALNEQFF.

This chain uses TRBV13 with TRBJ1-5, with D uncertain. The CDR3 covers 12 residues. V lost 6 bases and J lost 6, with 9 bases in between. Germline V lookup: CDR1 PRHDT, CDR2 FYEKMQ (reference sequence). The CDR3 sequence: CASSSGGQPQHF. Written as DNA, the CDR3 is TGTGCCAGCAGTTCGGGAGGTCAGCCCCAGCATTTT.

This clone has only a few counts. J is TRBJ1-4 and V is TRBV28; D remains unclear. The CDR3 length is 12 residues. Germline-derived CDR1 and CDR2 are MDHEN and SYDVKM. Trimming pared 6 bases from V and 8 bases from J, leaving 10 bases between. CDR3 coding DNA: TGTGCCAGCAGCGTAGCGAACGAAAAACTGTTTTTT. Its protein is CASSVANEKLFF. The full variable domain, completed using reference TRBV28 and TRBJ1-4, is DVKVTQSSRYLVKRTGEKVFLECVQDMDHENMFWYRQDPGLGLRLIYFSYDVKMKEKGDIPEGYSVSREKKERFSLILESASTNQTSMYLCASSVANEKLFFGSGTQLSVL.

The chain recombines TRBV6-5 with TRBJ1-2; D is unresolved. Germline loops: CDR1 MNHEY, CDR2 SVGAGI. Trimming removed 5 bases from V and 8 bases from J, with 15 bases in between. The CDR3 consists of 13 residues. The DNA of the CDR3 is TGTGCCAGCAGTGACGGAGGGAATGGGGGCTACACCTTC. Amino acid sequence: CASSDGGNGGYTF.

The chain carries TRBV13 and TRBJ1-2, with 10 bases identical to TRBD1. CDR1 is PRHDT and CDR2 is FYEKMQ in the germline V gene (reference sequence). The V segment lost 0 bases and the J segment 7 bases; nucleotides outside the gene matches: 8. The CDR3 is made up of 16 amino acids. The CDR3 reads CASSLGRDRGGVGYTF. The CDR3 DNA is TGTGCCAGCAGCTTAGGCCGGGACAGGGGAGGAGTTGGCTACACCTTC.

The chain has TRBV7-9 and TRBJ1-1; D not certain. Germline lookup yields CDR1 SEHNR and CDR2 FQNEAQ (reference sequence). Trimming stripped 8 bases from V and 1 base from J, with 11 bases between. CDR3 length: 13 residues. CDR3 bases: TGTGCCAGCGGAGCTACGGGGAACACTGAAGCTTTCTTT. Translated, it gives CASGATGNTEAFF.

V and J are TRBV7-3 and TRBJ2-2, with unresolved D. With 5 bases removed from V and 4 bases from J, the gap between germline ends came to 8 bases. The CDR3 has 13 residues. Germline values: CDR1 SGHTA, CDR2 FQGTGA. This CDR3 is CASSPVATGELFF. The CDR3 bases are TGTGCCAGCAGCCCGGTAGCCACCGGGGAGCTGTTTTTT.